This T cell receptor beta chain was captured in a study of post-analysis software for immune sequencing data. Notes on the study in general: TRBV5-6, TRBV5-1 and TRBV20-1 were among roughly five TRBV segments more frequent in patients than controls. Strong same-batch co-clustering of samples appeared with F measure clustering.

V lost 7 bases to trimming and J lost 0 bases, with 4 bases between them. Per germline, CDR1 MNHNY and CDR2 SVGAGI (reference sequence). The CDR3 is 12 amino acids. Libraries were made from TCR beta cDNA, and they carried unique molecular identifiers. One entry per CDR3 protein, called by TCRdb with MiXCR from the PCR reads. This sample has roughly 580,000 distinct CDR3 sequences, with around 47% found just once. Turning to this clonotype: The antigen is undetermined.

Specimen: blood. This TCR derives from a girl between 5 and 17 years old with multiple sclerosis. The chain recombines TRBV6-6 with TRBJ1-5; D unresolved. CDR3 in DNA: TGTGCCAGCATGGGTAGCAATCAGCCCCAGCATTTT. This sequence encodes CASMGSNQPQHF.